One TCR beta chain is described in this entry. Sequence at one end of the junction differs from germline and may be a read error. The data are from a study of blood T cells in healthy people across ages. The overall study: About one barcoded beta molecule per two T cells was captured by template switching.

This CDR3 comprises 16 residues. From germline, CDR1 is KGHDR and CDR2 SFDVKD. Using a J-beta primer mix together with a sample-barcoded 5' primer, a second PCR was run for about 6 to 12 cycles. Each cDNA was tagged by a template-switch adaptor containing 12 random nucleotides. Each sample yielded at least 3 million CDR3-containing paired-end reads. TCRdb recomputed calls from the 5' RACE reads with MiXCR, one row per CDR3 protein. The table records hundreds of thousands of distinct CDR3 sequences, about half of them present only once. Samples had at least 6.5 million PBMCs isolated from them. The clonotype was recovered from a woman aged 60-70 years in good health. The sequencing sample was made of blood. This chain uses TRBV24-1 with TRBJ2-3; TRBD1 matches 8 bases. This CDR3 is CATSDPGQGPTDTRYF. The CDR3 nucleotides are TGTGCCACCAGTGATCCCGGACAGGGTCCCACAGATACGCGGTATTTT.